This TCR beta chain appears in the sequencing data of a study of T cells in Graves' hyperthyroidism and ophthalmopathy. Study results and limitations: Ophthalmopathy was identified by the model a median about 6.8 months ahead of onset. Most expanded thyroid clonotypes above 0.001 also appeared in blood.

The germline gives CDR1 SNHLY, CDR2 FYNNEI. This CDR3 contains 16 residues. Trimming left V 0 bases short and J 4 bases short, with 16 bases between. Amplified TCR beta CDR3 regions came from RNA transcripts. The TCR CDR3 was amplified in a first-round RT-PCR using the HTBI primer set. TCRdb reprocessed the multiplex PCR reads with MiXCR, giving one entry per CDR3 protein. The sample has roughly 550,000 distinct CDR3 sequences; approximately 16% are singletons. At least ten counts were recorded for this clonotype. Its antigen remains unknown. This TCR came from a woman aged 30 to 39 with Graves' ophthalmopathy. The specimen sequenced was blood. V usage is TRBV2 and J usage is TRBJ2-7; D is perhaps TRBD2 (5 bases). The CDR3 DNA sequence: TGTGCCAGCAGTGAAGCTTATGGAGCGGCCAGATACGAGCAGTACTTC. It codes for CASSEAYGAARYEQYF.